Each of the 3 T cell receptor beta chains below was sequenced from the same sample in a study of control samples from healthy donors and cancer patients. The method was immunoSEQ multiplex PCR; TCRdb's version includes in-frame clones alone and lacks a portion of them. This table holds approximately 160,000 clones, approximately 90% found once. Input material: blood. The receptors come from a woman aged 30 to 39 in good health.

The rearrangement uses TRBV13 and TRBJ2-1; 7 positions match TRBD1. CDR1 PRHDT and CDR2 FYEKMQ come from the germline V gene (reference sequence). The CDR3 extends over 15 amino acids. J lost 5 bases, V lost 4 bases, and 8 bases had no gene match. Written as DNA, the CDR3 is TGTGCCAGCAGCTCGGCCGGGACAGAGAACAATGAGCAGTTCTTC. This codes for CASSSAGTENNEQFF.

The rearrangement joins TRBV10-3 to TRBJ2-7; 8 bases line up with TRBD1. The V gene's germline CDR1 is ENHRY and CDR2 SYGVKD. CDR3 size: 15 residues. The ends lost 11 bases at V and 1 base at J; junction bases unmatched: 13. The CDR3 loop is CAPNSQGAKSYEQYF. The CDR3 DNA reads as TGTGCCCCCAATAGTCAGGGGGCGAAATCCTACGAGCAGTACTTC.

The chain couples TRBV19 to TRBJ1-1; weak D call: TRBD1 (5 bases). Germline V CDR1 and CDR2: LNHDA, SQIVND (reference sequence). This CDR3 region has 16 residues. Trimming shortened V by 5 bases and J by 1 base, and 17 bases separated the two germline ends. The CDR3 DNA reads TGTGCCAGTAGTCTACACGGGGGACGGTCGAACACTGAAGCTTTCTTT. Protein product: CASSLHGGRSNTEAFF.